The 18 T cell receptor beta chains reported below all come from one sample, sequenced in a study of response to subunit inactivated influenza vaccine. TCRdb reanalysed the RT-PCR reads using MiXCR and keeps one entry per CDR3 protein. In the table there are 650,000 or so distinct CDR3 sequences, approximately 15% of which are singletons. The material sequenced was PBMCs from blood, taken less than 15 days before vaccination. The receptors here all came from a man aged 50-60 years who received an inactivated influenza vaccine.

The chain uses TRBV4-2 and TRBJ2-5, with D perhaps TRBD1 (7 bases). Trimming took 9 bases from V and 2 from J, leaving 25 bases between them. The CDR3 is made up of 17 amino acids. In germline, CDR1 is LGHNA, CDR2 YNFKEQ. Written as DNA, the CDR3 is TGTGCCAGAAGGGAGGCCCTTAAGGGGGCCGCGCAAGAGACCCAGTACTTC. The encoded protein is CARREALKGAAQETQYF.

This clonotype appeared a few times. The chain has TRBV6-1 and TRBJ2-2, with D perhaps given as TRBD1 or TRBD2 (5 bases each). CDR1 MNHNS and CDR2 SASEGT come from the germline V gene. V was cut by 7 bases and J by 1 base, with 13 bases left in between. CDR3 length equals 15 residues. CDR3 amino acids: CASTPGAGNTGELFF. The CDR3 DNA is TGTGCCAGCACCCCCGGGGCAGGGAACACCGGGGAGCTGTTTTTT.

This clonotype has more than one count but fewer than ten. The CDR3 sequence: CSATGLAGETQYF. In DNA, the CDR3 is TGCAGCGCTACGGGACTAGCAGGGGAGACCCAGTACTTC. J is TRBJ2-5 and V is TRBV29-1; 9 bases agree with TRBD2. With 7 bases clipped from V and 5 bases from J, the junction kept 8 bases outside the gene matches. The CDR3 length is 13 residues. The germline CDR1 and CDR2 sequences are SQVTM and ANQGSEA.

In this sample, this clonotype turned up a few times. The chain combines TRBV2 with TRBJ2-7, with D possibly being TRBD1 (6 bases). Germline CDR1 SNHLY, CDR2 FYNNEI. The CDR3 has 12 amino acids. The CDR3 loop is CASSATGRNPTV. In DNA, the CDR3 is TGTGCCAGCAGTGCGACAGGACGAAATCCGACGGTC.

This clonotype came up a few times. This sequence joins TRBV24-1 and TRBJ2-7; D is unclear. Germline V gene sequence: CDR1 KGHDR, CDR2 SFDVKD. Trimming removed 4 bases from V and 1 base from J, with 13 bases in between. The CDR3 runs to 15 residues. The CDR3 is CATSETGPRSYEQYF. CDR3 bases: TGTGCCACCAGTGAAACCGGGCCGCGATCCTACGAGCAGTACTTC.

The sample holds a few counts of this clonotype. V is TRBV29-1 and J is TRBJ1-2; D is undetermined. The V end lost 4 bases, the J end lost 1 base, and 13 bases lay between the germline ends. This CDR3 has 14 amino acids. Germline assignment: CDR1 SQVTM and CDR2 ANQGSEA. CDR3 DNA: TGCAGCGTTGCCGGGTCGGATTTTAACTATGGCTACACCTTC. It encodes CSVAGSDFNYGYTF.

This clonotype was observed at least ten times. The rearrangement links TRBV11-2 to TRBJ2-7, with 7 positions matching TRBD2. The germline V gene encodes CDR1 SGHAT and CDR2 FQNNGV. V shed 5 bases, J shed 2 bases, and the junction held 3 bases outside the gene matches. The CDR3 is made up of 13 amino acids. The CDR3: CASSLGLPYEQYF. The CDR3 nucleotides are TGTGCCAGCAGCCTGGGACTACCCTACGAGCAGTACTTC.

This clonotype was seen just once. The chain combines TRBV7-3 with TRBJ2-1; 7 bases are shared with TRBD1. The ends lost 4 bases at V and 2 bases at J; junction bases unmatched: 8. Germline assignment: CDR1 SGHTA and CDR2 FQGTGA. The CDR3 length is 16 residues. CDR3 nucleotides: TGTGCCAGCAGCTCCCCAGACAGGGACCCCTACAATGAGCAGTTCTTC. It yields the protein CASSSPDRDPYNEQFF.

This clonotype has more than one count but fewer than ten. The chain links TRBV19 to TRBJ1-1; a weak D match, TRBD1 (5 bases). Germline V gives CDR1 LNHDA, CDR2 SQIVND (reference sequence). With 3 bases removed from V and 1 base from J, the gap between germline ends came to 9 bases. There are 14 residues in the CDR3. The CDR3 loop is CASSIPQGNTEAFF. CDR3 sequence (DNA): TGTGCCAGTAGTATCCCCCAGGGGAACACTGAAGCTTTCTTT.

This clonotype was found many times. This chain connects TRBV29-1 to TRBJ2-1; TRBD1 or TRBD2 may be the D gene (5 bases each). The CDR3 has 15 amino acids. V was pared by 4 bases and J by 6 bases, with 19 bases between. Germline CDR1 SQVTM, CDR2 ANQGSEA. CDR3 amino acids: CSVAVGGRVGNEQFF. The CDR3 nucleotides are TGCAGCGTTGCGGTTGGGGGTCGGGTCGGCAATGAGCAGTTCTTC.

This clonotype turned up a few times. The CDR3 region is CASSSNDRGQGEQFF. The CDR3 nucleotides read TGTGCCAGCAGTTCCAATGACAGGGGGCAGGGTGAGCAGTTCTTC. The J gene is TRBJ2-1, the V gene TRBV6-7; 10 bases match TRBD1. TRBV6-7 is marked as an open reading frame, function uncertain. The CDR3 spans 15 residues. J was trimmed by 9 bases and V by 4 bases; bases with no gene match: 9.

This clonotype was picked up a small number of times. CDR3: CASSSMGGDQETQYF. For the CDR3, the DNA is TGTGCCAGCAGTAGCATGGGCGGTGACCAAGAGACCCAGTACTTC. The chain combines TRBV6-2 or TRBV6-3 with TRBJ2-5; D is uncertain. The V end lost 5 bases, the J end lost 0 bases, and 13 bases lay between the germline ends. CDR3 length: 15 residues. Germline CDR1 reads MNHEY; CDR2 reads SVGEGT.

In its sample, this clonotype was seen many times. The chain carries TRBV27 and TRBJ2-1; D is unresolved. V lost 1 base, J lost 7 bases, and 8 bases lay in between. CDR1 and CDR2 from the germline V gene are MNHEY and SMNVEV (reference sequence). The CDR3 is 13 amino acids. This CDR3 is CASSLFYPNEQFF. The DNA for the CDR3 is TGTGCCAGCAGTTTATTCTACCCGAATGAGCAGTTCTTC.

This clonotype was observed a handful of times. This rearrangement joins TRBV11-2 to TRBJ2-3; 14 bases agree with TRBD2. Germline V CDR1 and CDR2: SGHAT, FQNNGV. This CDR3 has 13 amino acids. The junction had 0 bases not matched to a gene; V was cut back by 3 bases and J by 10 bases. CDR3 residues: CASSLGLAGAQYF. The CDR3, as DNA: TGTGCCAGCAGCTTGGGACTAGCGGGAGCGCAGTATTTT.

This clonotype turned up a few times. The V call is TRBV5-5, the J call TRBJ2-2; D is unclear. Deletions cut 4 bases from V and 3 bases from J, with 10 bases between. The length of the CDR3 is 14 residues. Germline values: CDR1 SGHKS, CDR2 YYEKEE (reference sequence). The CDR3 DNA reads TGTGCCAGCAGCATCCAATTGGACACCGGGGAGCTGTTTTTT. Translating it yields CASSIQLDTGELFF.

This clonotype has a handful of counts. The DNA of the CDR3 is TGTGCCAGCAGCCTCATCACAGGGGGCACCACTGAAGCTTTCTTT. It yields the protein CASSLITGGTTEAFF. The J gene is TRBJ1-1, the V gene TRBV11-2; TRBD1 aligns across 9 bases. CDR1 is SGHAT and CDR2 is FQNNGV in the germline V gene. The CDR3 is 15 amino acids. J was trimmed by 4 bases and V by 5 bases; bases with no gene match: 8.

This clonotype appeared a few times. This chain links TRBV5-1 with TRBJ2-1; D is perhaps TRBD2 (5 bases). CDR1 SGHRS and CDR2 YFSETQ come from the germline V gene. The CDR3 has 13 amino acids. V lost 0 bases to trimming and J lost 8 bases, with 9 bases between them. The CDR3 spells CASSLAGVHEQFF. CDR3 nucleotides: TGCGCCAGCAGCTTGGCCGGGGTACATGAGCAGTTCTTC.

This clonotype has at least ten counts. The chain is built from TRBV29-1 and TRBJ2-7, with 10 bases that match TRBD1. The length of the CDR3 is 12 residues. Trimming at V came to 6 bases and at J to 7 bases, leaving 6 bases not matched to a gene. The germline V gene encodes CDR1 SQVTM and CDR2 ANQGSEA. CDR3 region: CSVGTGVGEQYF. CDR3 DNA: TGCAGCGTCGGGACAGGGGTTGGAGAGCAGTACTTC.